The 21 T cell receptor beta chains in this list originate from one sample, sequenced in a study of T cell repertoires in cytomegalovirus infection. TCRdb reanalysed the reads using MiXCR and keeps one entry per CDR3 protein. This repertoire shows roughly 600,000 distinct CDR3 sequences, around 24% found once; its top ten account for 7.5% to 9%. Sample: CD8+ T cells from PBMCs. The receptors were sampled from a human donor in good health (CMV status not recorded). Some clones in this sample may be carry-over from other donors' samples.

To note about this clonotype: This may come from a read error, since a much larger clone is one base off. This chain links TRBV7-2 with TRBJ2-1; 7 bases agree with TRBD2. Germline V gene sequence: CDR1 SGHTA, CDR2 FQGNSA. After removal of 3 bases from V and 7 bases from J, the junction contained 6 bases not matched to a gene. CDR3 length: 14 amino acids. The CDR3: CASSLTTSPNEQFF. The CDR3 coding sequence is TGTGCCAGCAGCTTGACGACTAGCCCAAATGAGCAGTTCTTC.

This clonotype came up a few times. The V gene is TRBV6-1, the J gene TRBJ1-2; D unresolved. CDR1 and CDR2 from the germline V gene are MNHNS and SASEGT. The CDR3 runs to 15 residues. The V gene lost 6 bases and the J gene lost 2 bases, with 16 bases spanning the gap. The CDR3 sequence: CASSRGLRRNYGYTF. As DNA, the CDR3 is TGTGCCAGCAGCCGTGGACTCAGGCGGAACTATGGCTACACCTTC.

The CDR3 coding sequence is TGTGCCAGCAGCCCTAGAAAAGTCGTAGGCACTGAAGCTTTCTTT. Its translation is CASSPRKVVGTEAFF. The J gene is TRBJ1-1, the V gene TRBV7-9; D not resolved. Germline CDR1 SEHNR, CDR2 FQNEAQ (reference sequence). V shed 5 bases and J shed 4 bases, with 17 bases lying between them. This CDR3 comprises 15 residues.

This clonotype appeared many times. The gene calls are TRBV7-6 and TRBJ2-3; 9 positions match TRBD2. V lost 5 bases and J lost 6; bases outside the gene matches: 6. Germline assignment: CDR1 SGHVS and CDR2 FNYEAQ. CDR3 length equals 14 residues. This chain's CDR3 is CASSPSGGRDTQYF. The DNA for the CDR3 is TGTGCCAGCAGCCCGAGCGGGGGGCGGGATACGCAGTATTTT.

The chain couples TRBV28 to TRBJ2-7; 12 nucleotides agree with TRBD1. V lost 6 bases and J lost 7; bases outside the gene matches: 7. Germline V gives CDR1 MDHEN, CDR2 SYDVKM. The CDR3 runs 14 residues. The CDR3 region has the DNA TGTGCCAGCAGGGGGACAGGGGGCCTGGGGGAGCAGTACGTC. It codes for CASRGTGGLGEQYV.

This clonotype was seen ten or more times. The chain joins TRBV7-6 to TRBJ2-1; 8 bases map to TRBD2. CDR1 SGHVS and CDR2 FNYEAQ come from the germline V gene. The junction had 10 bases not matched to a gene; V was cut back by 5 bases and J by 1 base. This CDR3 region has 17 residues. Here the CDR3 DNA reads TGTGCCAGCAGCCAAACTGTAGCGGGGCTTTCCTACAATGAGCAGTTCTTC. Translating gives CASSQTVAGLSYNEQFF.

The chain recombines TRBV20-1 with TRBJ1-2; TRBD1 agrees at 9 bases. With 5 bases clipped from V and 3 bases from J, the junction kept 7 bases outside the gene matches. The CDR3 spans 14 residues. CDR1 DFQATT and CDR2 SNEGSKA come from the germline V gene (reference sequence). The CDR3 protein is CSAPQRDRDYGYTF. The CDR3 DNA follows: TGCAGTGCTCCCCAGCGGGACAGGGACTATGGCTACACCTTC.

This clonotype was found a few times. The chain employs TRBV20-1 and TRBJ2-1, with D perhaps TRBD2 (6 bases). The germline CDR1 and CDR2 sequences are DFQATT and SNEGSKA (reference sequence). Trimming removed 0 bases from V and 2 bases from J, with 17 bases in between. The CDR3 extends over 17 amino acids. CDR3 sequence reads: CSARDIDGGGTYNEQFF. CDR3 coding DNA: TGCAGTGCTAGAGATATTGACGGGGGTGGAACCTACAATGAGCAGTTCTTC.

Only a few counts were recorded for this clonotype. The V gene is TRBV4-2, the J gene TRBJ1-1; 7 bases agree with TRBD1. The CDR3 covers 15 residues. Germline CDR1 reads LGHNA; CDR2 reads YNFKEQ. Losses at the gene ends were 1 base for V and 2 bases for J; bases not matched to a gene: 4. The CDR3 nucleotides read TGTGCCAGCAGCCAAGGGGTAGGGGGCAACACTGAAGCTTTCTTT. Protein: CASSQGVGGNTEAFF.

This chain connects TRBV3-1 to TRBJ1-2; tentatively, D is TRBD1 (5 bases). The germline V gene has CDR1 LGHDT and CDR2 YNNKEL (reference sequence). The V end lost 0 bases, the J end lost 4 bases, and 9 bases lay between the germline ends. The CDR3 totals 14 residues. The CDR3, as DNA: TGTGCCAGCAGCCAAGAACCGGGACTCTATGGCTACACCTTC. Protein: CASSQEPGLYGYTF.

In the case of this clonotype: Mismatch with germline at one junction end may stem from a read error. The V and J genes are TRBV5-3 and TRBJ1-4, with TRBD1 identical over 8 bases. TRBV5-3 carries the ORF label, with uncertain function. This CDR3 region has 16 residues. The CDR3 loop is CASSFATGGPKEKLFF. The DNA of the CDR3 is TGTGCCAGCAGCTTTGCCACAGGGGGTCCAAAGGAAAAACTGTTTTTT.

V usage is TRBV14 and J usage is TRBJ2-3; perhaps TRBD2 as D (5 bases). V lost 0 bases and J lost 3, with 16 bases in between. The germline CDR1 and CDR2 sequences are SGHDN and FVKESK. The CDR3 totals 17 residues. The CDR3 here is CASSQDPGRARTDTQYF. The CDR3, as DNA: TGTGCCAGCAGCCAAGATCCTGGGCGGGCTCGTACAGATACGCAGTATTTT.

There are a few counts of this clonotype. The chain combines TRBV20-1 with TRBJ1-6; D is ambiguous. CDR1 is DFQATT, CDR2 SNEGSKA, per germline (reference sequence). Trimming cost V 4 bases and J 6 bases, with 13 bases left between them. The length of the CDR3 is 14 residues. CDR3 region: CSANAGGGNSPLHF. As DNA, the CDR3 is TGCAGTGCTAATGCCGGTGGTGGTAATTCACCCCTCCACTTT.

This clonotype was counted a few times. The V and J genes are TRBV11-3 and TRBJ2-1; 8 bases are a match to TRBD2. This CDR3 spans 15 amino acids. The V and J ends lost 2 bases and 5 bases, in that order; junction bases with no gene match: 5. The germline gives CDR1 SGHNT, CDR2 YENEEA. The CDR3 loop reads CASSLNGRGDNEQFF. In nucleotides, the CDR3 is TGTGCCAGCAGCTTAAATGGGCGGGGGGACAATGAGCAGTTCTTC.

The CDR3 protein is CASEGTEDSDTQYF. CDR3 bases: TGTGCCAGCGAAGGGACAGAAGATTCAGATACGCAGTATTTT. This chain links TRBV13 with TRBJ2-3; 7 bases are a match to TRBD1. Germline assignment: CDR1 PRHDT and CDR2 FYEKMQ (reference sequence). V dropped 8 bases and J dropped 4; count of bases not matched to a gene: 9. The CDR3 sequence is 14 residues long.

The J gene is TRBJ1-1, the V gene TRBV6-1, with D possibly being TRBD1 (6 bases). This CDR3 comprises 15 residues. Trimming removed 7 bases at V and 3 bases at J, with 18 bases between. Germline CDR1 and CDR2: MNHNS and SASEGT. CDR3 sequence (DNA): TGTGCCAGCACCCCGGACAGATTCGGGGACACTGAAGCTTTCTTT. Translation: CASTPDRFGDTEAFF.

This clonotype was detected many times. The rearrangement uses TRBV7-9 and TRBJ2-1; TRBD1 or TRBD2 may be the D gene (5 bases each). Germline assignment: CDR1 SEHNR and CDR2 FQNEAQ (reference sequence). V was cut by 4 bases and J by 0 bases, with 16 bases left in between. This CDR3 region has 17 residues. DNA for the CDR3: TGTGCCAGCAGCTCTACTGAGGGGATCAGCTCCTACAATGAGCAGTTCTTC. Protein: CASSSTEGISSYNEQFF.

V gene TRBV7-9 combines with J gene TRBJ1-2, with D possibly being TRBD1 (6 bases). V lost 5 bases and J lost 1, with 11 bases in between. Germline lookup yields CDR1 SEHNR and CDR2 FQNEAQ (reference sequence). This CDR3 contains 14 residues. CDR3 in DNA: TGTGCCAGCAGCCCCCCGGACAGTAACTATGGCTACACCTTC. This encodes CASSPPDSNYGYTF.

This clonotype showed up just a few times. This sequence joins TRBV27 and TRBJ2-7; unclear D gene. Trimming took 2 bases from V and 5 from J, leaving 10 bases between them. There are 13 residues in the CDR3. Germline lookup yields CDR1 MNHEY and CDR2 SMNVEV (reference sequence). CDR3 DNA: TGTGCCAGCAGTTTAGCCGGTATCCACGAGCAGTACTTC. This gives the protein CASSLAGIHEQYF.

This clonotype was observed a few times. The chain recombines TRBV20-1 with TRBJ1-1; 9 bases agree with TRBD1. CDR1 DFQATT and CDR2 SNEGSKA come from the germline V gene (reference sequence). V lost 4 bases to trimming and J lost 5 bases; unmatched junction nucleotides: 11. This CDR3 has 15 residues. The CDR3 is CSATSYRGRWTEAFF. Written as DNA, the CDR3 is TGCAGTGCTACCTCCTACAGGGGGCGTTGGACTGAAGCTTTCTTT.

For the CDR3, the DNA is TGTGCCAGTAGTATAGGCGGGGAGACACCAGATACGCAGTATTTT. The encoded protein is CASSIGGETPDTQYF. The V and J genes are TRBV19 and TRBJ2-3; weak D call: TRBD2 (6 bases). Germline V CDR1 and CDR2: LNHDA, SQIVND (reference sequence). V gave up 1 base and J gave up 4 bases, with 12 bases separating them. The CDR3 sequence is 15 residues long. The full variable domain, completed using reference TRBV19 and TRBJ2-3, is DGGITQSPKYLFRKEGQNVTLSCEQNLNHDAMYWYRQDPGQGLRLIYYSQIVNDFQKGDIAEGYSVSREKKESFPLTVTSAQKNPTAFYLCASSIGGETPDTQYFGPGTRLTVL.